This note documents a single T cell receptor beta chain sequence. The sample belongs to a study of blood T cell repertoires in COVID-19. TCRdb's table, derived via immunoSEQ multiplex PCR, lists solely in-frame clones and lacks some. The sample consists of more than 40,000 clones, 65% to 85% of them appearing once. Germline assignment: CDR1 LGHNA and CDR2 YNFKEQ. The V segment lost 2 bases and the J segment 5 bases; nucleotides outside the gene matches: 4. The CDR3 contains 15 residues. The sample consisted of peripheral blood. This TCR was sampled from a man aged 50-59 years with acute or convalescent COVID-19. The V gene is TRBV4-2, the J gene TRBJ2-1; 9 bases line up with TRBD2. The CDR3 is CASSQTGLADNEQFF. In DNA, the CDR3 is TGTGCCAGCAGCCAAACGGGACTAGCAGACAATGAGCAGTTCTTC.